The 17 T cell receptor beta chains below come from one sample, sequenced in a study of blood T cell repertoires in COVID-19. The table came from immunoSEQ multiplex PCR; TCRdb's copy has only in-frame clones and leaves some out. The sample holds tens of thousands of clones, 80% to 90% seen once. Sequenced: peripheral blood. The receptors come from a woman aged 55-75 years with COVID-19, enrolled during active disease.

The rearrangement joins TRBV2 to TRBJ2-7, with a possible D match to TRBD1 (5 bases). The CDR3 is 13 residues long. Per the germline V gene, CDR1 is SNHLY and CDR2 is FYNNEI. Deletions cut 4 bases from V and 10 bases from J, with 17 bases between. The CDR3 here is CASSVNRPTPQYF. The CDR3 nucleotides read TGTGCCAGCAGTGTAAACAGGCCCACGCCACAGTACTTC.

The sample holds one count of this clone. The rearrangement joins TRBV24-1 to TRBJ2-1; TRBD2 matches at 7 bases. Trimming took 1 base from V and 7 from J; bases not matched to a gene: 9. Germline CDR1 and CDR2: KGHDR and SFDVKD. The length of the CDR3 is 16 residues. The CDR3 DNA reads TGTGCCACCAGTGATTTTCAGGGAGTCGGGAGGAATGAGCAGTTCTTC. Translation: CATSDFQGVGRNEQFF.

The chain combines TRBV4-2 with TRBJ2-7, with D perhaps TRBD2 (6 bases). CDR3 length: 17 amino acids. In germline, CDR1 is LGHNA, CDR2 YNFKEQ. V was clipped by 0 bases and J by 6 bases, with 21 bases between them. CDR3 DNA: TGTGCCAGCAGCCAAGAAAGTGGGGGGACGGGGCGGTCCGAGCAGTACTTC. This encodes CASSQESGGTGRSEQYF.

V and J are TRBV30 and TRBJ1-3; no clear D. Germline CDR1 and CDR2: GTSNPN and SVGIG (reference sequence). Trimming took 0 bases from V and 0 from J, leaving 15 bases between them. The CDR3 contains 17 residues. The CDR3 DNA is TGTGCCTGGAGTGTAAGCGTTGGGAGTTTCTCTGGAAACACCATATATTTT. Its protein is CAWSVSVGSFSGNTIYF.

This chain uses TRBV19 with TRBJ2-4; 9 bases match TRBD1. Germline V gene lookup returns CDR1 LNHDA and CDR2 SQIVND (reference sequence). The CDR3 totals 14 residues. V lost 3 bases and J lost 7; bases outside the gene matches: 4. DNA of the CDR3: TGTGCCAGTAGTATGGGACAGGGAGTGAACATTCAGTACTTC. This codes for CASSMGQGVNIQYF.

This clone was counted a single time. The chain employs TRBV13 and TRBJ1-3, with D hard to call. Germline CDR1 PRHDT, CDR2 FYEKMQ (reference sequence). CDR3 length: 16 amino acids. Deletions cut 1 base from V and 0 bases from J, with 10 bases between. The CDR3 loop is CASSLVPASSGNTIYF. The CDR3 nucleotides are TGTGCCAGCAGCTTAGTCCCTGCTAGCTCTGGAAACACCATATATTTT.

This clone is a singleton in its sample. The chain recombines TRBV5-6 with TRBJ1-1; 7 bases are shared with TRBD1. This CDR3 is 17 amino acids long. V lost 4 bases and J lost 0; bases outside the gene matches: 12. Germline loops: CDR1 SGHDT, CDR2 YYEEEE. In nucleotides, the CDR3 is TGTGCCAGCAGCCATGGGACAGCGAGCTTAATGAACACTGAAGCTTTCTTT. Amino acid sequence: CASSHGTASLMNTEAFF.

The rearrangement links TRBV5-4 to TRBJ1-6; D might be TRBD1 (6 bases). CDR3 length: 17 amino acids. The germline V gene encodes CDR1 SGHNT and CDR2 YYREEE (reference sequence). The germline V and J ends were trimmed by 6 bases and 9 bases, with 25 bases remaining between them. The CDR3: CASKRDISRGLFSPLHF. CDR3 nucleotides: TGTGCCAGCAAAAGGGACATCAGTCGGGGCCTGTTTTCACCCCTCCACTTT.

The genes are TRBV18 and TRBJ2-7; 7 bases agree with TRBD1. The V gene end was trimmed by 4 bases and the J gene end by 2 bases; junction bases not matched to a gene: 2. The V gene's germline CDR1 is KGHSH and CDR2 LQKENI. The CDR3 extends over 13 amino acids. This CDR3 reads CASSRDRAYEQYF. The CDR3 DNA is TGTGCCAGCTCACGCGACAGGGCCTACGAGCAGTACTTC.

The J gene is TRBJ1-1, the V gene TRBV6-2 or TRBV6-3; 9 bases match TRBD1. CDR3 length equals 14 residues. V lost 2 bases, J lost 5 bases, and 3 bases stayed unmatched. Germline V gives CDR1 MNHEY, CDR2 SVGEGT. The DNA of the CDR3 is TGTGCCAGCAGTTACCTAGGACAGGGGACTGAAGCTTTCTTT. Translating it yields CASSYLGQGTEAFF.

The chain has TRBV9 and TRBJ2-1; 7 bases align to TRBD1. V was pared by 0 bases and J by 7 bases, with 19 bases of the junction left unmatched. Per the germline V gene, CDR1 is SGDLS and CDR2 is YYNGEE. The CDR3 has 19 residues. This CDR3 reads CASSVERGRMEFRKNEQFF. The DNA of the CDR3 is TGTGCCAGCAGCGTAGAAAGGGGGCGAATGGAGTTTCGAAAAAATGAGCAGTTCTTC.

The chain links TRBV6-1 to TRBJ1-2, with D possibly matching TRBD1 (6 bases). V dropped 3 bases and J dropped 8 bases, with 16 bases sitting between them. The CDR3 runs to 14 residues. Looked up from germline, CDR1 is MNHNS and CDR2 is SASEGT. The CDR3 reads CASSETQGVWGYTF. CDR3 nucleotides: TGTGCCAGCAGTGAGACACAGGGAGTGTGGGGCTACACCTTC.

The rearrangement links TRBV12-3 or TRBV12-4 to TRBJ2-5; D is perhaps TRBD1 (6 bases). The CDR3 has 11 amino acids. V lost 10 bases to trimming and J lost 3 bases, with 9 bases between them. The CDR3 sequence is CATHREETQYF. Written as DNA, the CDR3 is TGTGCCACCCACAGGGAAGAGACCCAGTACTTC.

CDR3 DNA: TGTGCCAGCTCACCACCGATGCCAGGGGAAGAGACCCAGTACTTC. This encodes CASSPPMPGEETQYF. The chain carries TRBV18 and TRBJ2-5, with D perhaps matching TRBD1 (6 bases). This CDR3 has 15 amino acids. Deletions cut 0 bases from V and 3 bases from J, with 11 bases between. Germline values: CDR1 KGHSH, CDR2 LQKENI.

This sequence joins TRBV24-1 and TRBJ1-5; the D is unclear. The CDR3 runs 14 residues. The V and J ends lost 5 bases and 3 bases respectively, with 10 bases between them. Germline V gene sequence: CDR1 KGHDR, CDR2 SFDVKD. CDR3 in DNA: TGTGCCACCAGTGTTTGGAGAAACAATCAGCCCCAGCATTTT. Translating it yields CATSVWRNNQPQHF.

The chain joins TRBV27 to TRBJ1-2; TRBD1 is a possible D gene (5 bases). The V end lost 2 bases, the J end lost 1 base, and 5 bases lay between the germline ends. The CDR3 contains 13 residues. Germline-derived CDR1 and CDR2 are MNHEY and SMNVEV (reference sequence). DNA for the CDR3: TGTGCCAGCAGTTTAGACAGTAACTATGGCTACACCTTC. Translated: CASSLDSNYGYTF.

Here the CDR3 reads CASSLTSGDYNEQFF. CDR3 nucleotides: TGTGCCAGCAGTTTAACTAGCGGGGATTACAATGAGCAGTTCTTC. V is TRBV6-2 or TRBV6-3 and J is TRBJ2-1; TRBD2 agrees at 10 bases. CDR1 and CDR2 (germline): MNHEY, SVGEGT. The CDR3 has 15 residues. V gave up 4 bases and J gave up 4 bases; unmatched junction bases: 4.